This TCR beta chain was identified during a study of CD8+CD57+ T cells in acquired aplastic anemia. Background on the study: Sorted CD4+ and CD8+ cells yielded roughly 3 ug of DNA on average. Researchers reported that healthy donors averaged about 11 million reads for CD4+ cells.

With respect to this clonotype: The antigen remains undetermined.

Findings and caveats of the study: In CD8+ cells, Simpson's diversity showed no significant difference between patients and controls. Patients and controls shared about 30 CD8+ CDR3 sequences, which appeared highly expressed in patients and within their immunodominant clones.

Template material for TCR beta VDJ and CDR3 profiling consisted of genomic DNA. TCRdb reprocessed the reads via MiXCR and lists one record per CDR3 protein. Seen here are fewer than 250,000 distinct CDR3 sequences, approximately 50% observed once, and the top ten hold more than 15%. The sequencing input was sorted CD4+, CD8+, or CD8+CD57+ T cells (not recorded which) from PBMCs. This TCR was sampled from a human donor in good health, serving as a control.

CDR3 sequence: CASSLGAGLAVEQYF. CDR3 DNA: TGTGCCAGCAGCTTAGGGGCGGGACTAGCGGTCGAGCAGTACTTC. The V call is TRBV7-7, the J call TRBJ2-7; TRBD2 agrees at 11 bases. The germline gives CDR1 SSHAT, CDR2 FNYEAQ (reference sequence). V lost 1 base to trimming and J lost 6 bases; unmatched junction nucleotides: 5. This CDR3 region has 15 residues.